The 28 T cell receptor beta chains in this list originate from one sample, sequenced in a study of T cell changes during pregnancy in multiple sclerosis (dated by TCRdb to about 2019). Libraries were constructed by the immunoSEQ multiplex PCR assay. TCRdb retrieved this table from immuneACCESS and kept in-frame rearrangements only. Not all clones are present; in checked studies, unresolved V genes account for under half, and no reason is known for the remainder. Present in this sample are 50,000 or so clones, approximately 92% of which were seen just once. Clones ranked in the top ten supply approximately 0.68% of the sample. Here the sequenced sample was CD4+ T cells from peripheral blood mononuclear cells, taken in the third trimester of pregnancy. These receptors were taken from a female donor with multiple sclerosis, enrolled in a pregnancy study.

This sequence joins TRBV29-1 and TRBJ2-5; D not certain. CDR1 and CDR2 (germline): SQVTM, ANQGSEA. Trimming took 8 bases from V and 5 from J, leaving 12 bases between them. The CDR3 spans 11 residues. CDR3 coding DNA: TGCAGCACCCGGTCATCTGAGACCCAGTACTTC. This translates into CSTRSSETQYF.

The chain carries TRBV6-5 and TRBJ2-7, with 8 bases aligning to TRBD2. Germline V gives CDR1 MNHEY, CDR2 SVGAGI. The CDR3 is 15 amino acids. J was trimmed by 0 bases and V by 5 bases; bases with no gene match: 6. The DNA of the CDR3 is TGTGCCAGCAGTCGTAGCGGGGCCTTCTCCTACGAGCAGTACTTC. Translated, it gives CASSRSGAFSYEQYF.

The chain joins TRBV5-4 to TRBJ2-3, with TRBD2 identical over 10 bases. With 1 base clipped from V and 1 base from J, the junction kept 9 bases outside the gene matches. The CDR3 loop spans 18 amino acids. From germline, CDR1 is SGHNT and CDR2 YYREEE (reference sequence). CDR3 loop: CASSLPGLAGVGTDTQYF. CDR3 nucleotides: TGTGCCAGCAGCTTGCCTGGCCTAGCGGGGGTCGGCACAGATACGCAGTATTTT.

This rearrangement joins TRBV7-2 to TRBJ2-4, with 10 positions matching TRBD2. The ends lost 3 bases at V and 10 bases at J; junction bases unmatched: 6. This CDR3 contains 14 residues. Germline V lookup: CDR1 SGHTA, CDR2 FQGNSA. The CDR3 loop is CASSFSGGASIQYF. The CDR3 DNA is TGTGCCAGCAGCTTCAGCGGGGGGGCCTCAATTCAGTACTTC.

The chain recombines TRBV7-2 with TRBJ2-2, with 10 bases identical to TRBD2. Germline lookup yields CDR1 SGHTA and CDR2 FQGNSA. After removal of 3 bases from V and 6 bases from J, the junction contained 7 bases not matched to a gene. The CDR3 spans 16 residues. The DNA for the CDR3 is TGTGCCAGCAGCTTCCAGCGGGGGGGCCGGGCCGGGGAGCTGTTTTTT. As protein: CASSFQRGGRAGELFF.

This clone came up a few times. V usage is TRBV19 and J usage is TRBJ1-1; 8 positions match TRBD1. The CDR3 sequence is 13 residues long. Germline V gives CDR1 LNHDA, CDR2 SQIVND (reference sequence). With 5 bases clipped from V and 6 bases from J, the junction kept 5 bases outside the gene matches. The CDR3 nucleotides are TGTGCCAGTAGTGTCCAGGGGGCCTCTGAAGCTTTCTTT. This codes for CASSVQGASEAFF.

The genes are TRBV7-9 and TRBJ2-1; D is uncertain. Germline V gene lookup returns CDR1 SEHNR and CDR2 FQNEAQ (reference sequence). The CDR3 extends over 13 amino acids. Trimming pared 8 bases from V and 5 bases from J, leaving 13 bases between. This CDR3 reads CASGPGQNNEQFF. The CDR3 nucleotides read TGTGCCAGCGGCCCAGGCCAGAACAATGAGCAGTTCTTC.

The CDR3 DNA reads TGTGCCAGCAGCTTGGACCCCGGGGGGCAGCCCCAGCATTTT. The encoded protein is CASSLDPGGQPQHF. J is TRBJ1-5 and V is TRBV5-6; a possible D gene is TRBD1 (5 bases). Germline CDR1 reads SGHDT; CDR2 reads YYEEEE. Trimming stripped 0 bases from V and 7 bases from J, with 11 bases between. There are 14 residues in the CDR3.

This clone has more than one count but fewer than ten. This rearrangement joins TRBV29-1 to TRBJ2-7; D might be TRBD2 (5 bases). V lost 3 bases and J 3 bases, leaving 21 bases between the germline ends. The CDR3 is 16 residues long. The germline CDR1 and CDR2 sequences are SQVTM and ANQGSEA. The CDR3 region is CSVDAWGEGTSYEQYF. CDR3 DNA sequence: TGCAGCGTTGATGCCTGGGGTGAGGGTACAAGCTACGAGCAGTACTTC.

The rearrangement links TRBV4-2 to TRBJ1-3; D is ambiguous. Between the trimmed V and J ends, which lost 0 bases and 0 bases, there was a span of 12 bases. The length of the CDR3 is 17 residues. CDR1 and CDR2 (germline): LGHNA, YNFKEQ. In DNA, the CDR3 is TGTGCCAGCAGCCAAGATAAGACTTTTAACTCTGGAAACACCATATATTTT. The encoded protein is CASSQDKTFNSGNTIYF.

A single count supports this clone. V gene TRBV7-2 combines with J gene TRBJ2-7; D is uncertain. V was cut by 1 base and J by 6 bases, with 7 bases left in between. CDR1 and CDR2 (germline): SGHTA, FQGNSA. The CDR3 contains 12 residues. The CDR3 spells CASSLVRSEQYF. The CDR3 nucleotides read TGTGCCAGCAGCTTAGTTAGGAGCGAGCAGTACTTC.

There are a few counts of this clone. V gene TRBV9 combines with J gene TRBJ2-2, with D possibly being TRBD2 (6 bases). The germline gives CDR1 SGDLS, CDR2 YYNGEE. Trimming shortened V by 0 bases and J by 7 bases, and 10 bases separated the two germline ends. CDR3 length: 14 amino acids. The CDR3 nucleotides are TGTGCCAGCAGCGTAGGGGGCGGGGTCGGGGAGCTGTTTTTT. It is translated as CASSVGGGVGELFF.

J is TRBJ1-5 and V is TRBV30; D uncertain. Germline lookup yields CDR1 GTSNPN and CDR2 SVGIG (reference sequence). V was clipped by 7 bases and J by 7 bases, with 14 bases between them. CDR3 length: 12 amino acids. The CDR3 bases are TGTGCCTCGCAGAGAGGGAGCCAGCCCCAGCATTTT. Residues: CASQRGSQPQHF.

The chain carries TRBV5-6 and TRBJ1-1; D not resolved. Germline CDR1 reads SGHDT; CDR2 reads YYEEEE. V was pared by 3 bases and J by 10 bases, with 25 bases between. This CDR3 has 16 residues. DNA of the CDR3: TGTGCCAGCAGCTCGACTCGGAATTGGAGAGGGCTTTCAGCTTTCTTT. Translated, it gives CASSSTRNWRGLSAFF.

The rearrangement joins TRBV2 to TRBJ2-5; 9 positions match TRBD2. CDR1 is SNHLY, CDR2 FYNNEI, per germline. This CDR3 is 14 amino acids long. With 4 bases clipped from V and 5 bases from J, the junction kept 5 bases outside the gene matches. The CDR3 is CASSGGGAGETQYF. The DNA for the CDR3 is TGTGCCAGCAGTGGCGGGGGGGCCGGGGAGACCCAGTACTTC. The full variable domain, rest sourced from reference TRBV2 and TRBJ2-5, is EPEVTQTPSHQVTQMGQEVILRCVPISNHLYFYWYRQILGQKVEFLVSFYNNEISEKSEIFDDQFSVERPDGSNFTLKIRSTKLEDSAMYFCASSGGGAGETQYFGPGTRLLVL.

This clone has just one count. V usage is TRBV4-2 and J usage is TRBJ1-1; D remains unclear. V lost 4 bases and J lost 0, with 12 bases in between. The CDR3 consists of 15 residues. CDR1 and CDR2 (germline): LGHNA, YNFKEQ. CDR3 protein: CASSPKSPMNTEAFF. CDR3 nucleotide sequence: TGTGCCAGCAGCCCCAAGAGCCCCATGAACACTGAAGCTTTCTTT.

The chain combines TRBV25-1 with TRBJ1-6; D is possibly TRBD1 (6 bases). CDR3 length: 12 residues. Trimming cost V 6 bases and J 12 bases, with 12 bases left between them. The germline V gene encodes CDR1 MGHDK and CDR2 SYGVNS. The CDR3 region has the DNA TGTGCCAGCAGACAGGGCCGTAGACCCCTCCACTTT. This codes for CASRQGRRPLHF. Drawing the rest from reference TRBV25-1 and TRBJ1-6, the complete variable domain is EADIYQTPRYLVIGTGKKITLECSQTMGHDKMYWYQQDPGMELHLIHYSYGVNSTEKGDLSSESTVSRIRTEHFPLTLESARPSHTSQYLCASRQGRRPLHFGNGTRLTVT.

CDR3: CASSPQTGSTDTQYF. The CDR3 nucleotides are TGTGCCAGCAGCCCTCAGACAGGGAGCACAGATACGCAGTATTTT. The chain combines TRBV6-1 with TRBJ2-3; 7 bases are shared with TRBD1. The CDR3 length is 15 residues. The V gene's germline CDR1 is MNHNS and CDR2 SASEGT. V lost 6 bases to trimming and J lost 0 bases; unmatched junction nucleotides: 6.

The rearrangement uses TRBV4-2 and TRBJ1-5; 7 nucleotides line up with TRBD1. The CDR3 runs to 16 residues. Germline CDR1 LGHNA, CDR2 YNFKEQ. V gave up 0 bases and J gave up 2 bases; unmatched junction bases: 4. CDR3 in amino acids: CASSQDQGQGNQPQHF. The DNA of the CDR3 is TGTGCCAGCAGCCAAGATCAAGGACAGGGCAATCAGCCCCAGCATTTT.

CDR3 coding DNA: TGTGCCAGCAGCTTATCACACAAGAATGAGCAGTTCTTC. Encoded protein: CASSLSHKNEQFF. The chain has TRBV11-3 and TRBJ2-1; D gene unclear. Trimming cost V 2 bases and J 7 bases, with 9 bases left between them. Germline CDR1 and CDR2: SGHNT and YENEEA. The CDR3 runs to 13 residues.

The CDR3 DNA is TGTGCCAGCAGCTTAGGCGGATATAATTCACCCCTCCACTTT. Residues: CASSLGGYNSPLHF. The rearrangement links TRBV7-2 to TRBJ1-6; D unclear. Trimming shortened V by 1 base and J by 4 bases, and 5 bases separated the two germline ends. The CDR3 is made up of 14 amino acids. Germline assignment: CDR1 SGHTA and CDR2 FQGNSA.

V and J are TRBV11-2 and TRBJ1-6; D uncertain. CDR3 length: 14 residues. Germline values: CDR1 SGHAT, CDR2 FQNNGV. The V end was cut by 1 base, the J end by 8 bases, with 9 bases between. The CDR3 here is CASSLGGPDSPLHF. In nucleotides, the CDR3 is TGTGCCAGCAGCTTAGGCGGGCCGGATTCACCCCTCCACTTT.

CDR3 residues: CASCWSPRDEQYF. The DNA of the CDR3 is TGTGCCTCCTGCTGGAGCCCACGGGACGAGCAGTACTTC. The V gene is TRBV21-1, the J gene TRBJ2-7; the DNA was not used to check the table's D call, TRBD2. TRBV21-1 corresponds to a pseudogene. This CDR3 has 13 residues.

The chain is built from TRBV5-1 and TRBJ1-3, with 9 bases fitting TRBD1. The CDR3 covers 20 residues. Germline lookup yields CDR1 SGHRS and CDR2 YFSETQ. The V gene end was trimmed by 0 bases and the J gene end by 3 bases; junction bases not matched to a gene: 16. DNA of the CDR3: TGCGCCAGCAGCTTGGGGTTAAATTTGGGACAGGGATCGGTTGGAAACACCATATATTTT. Translated: CASSLGLNLGQGSVGNTIYF.

The J gene is TRBJ2-3, the V gene TRBV27, with D possibly matching TRBD1 (6 bases). This CDR3 spans 15 amino acids. Trimming shortened V by 3 bases and J by 2 bases, and 12 bases separated the two germline ends. The germline V gene encodes CDR1 MNHEY and CDR2 SMNVEV (reference sequence). CDR3 DNA sequence: TGTGCCAGCAGTTTGGGGGCGGAGCCCACAGATACGCAGTATTTT. This sequence encodes CASSLGAEPTDTQYF.

The chain carries TRBV18 and TRBJ1-2; D possibly corresponds to TRBD1 (6 bases). Trimming took 2 bases from V and 0 from J, leaving 16 bases between them. CDR3 length: 17 residues. Germline loops: CDR1 KGHSH, CDR2 LQKENI. The CDR3 loop reads CASSPGGLATANYGYTF. The CDR3 DNA sequence: TGTGCCAGCTCACCAGGGGGCCTCGCGACGGCTAACTATGGCTACACCTTC.

The chain links TRBV6-1 to TRBJ1-2, with a tentative D call TRBD1 (6 bases). With 6 bases removed from V and 7 bases from J, the gap between germline ends came to 18 bases. Germline V gives CDR1 MNHNS, CDR2 SASEGT. The CDR3 extends over 14 amino acids. The CDR3 DNA is TGTGCCAGCAGCGTCCGGGGGGCTGTTGGTGGCTACACCTTC. Its protein is CASSVRGAVGGYTF.

J is TRBJ2-7 and V is TRBV11-2; a weak D match, TRBD1 (5 bases). CDR1 is SGHAT, CDR2 FQNNGV, per germline. There are 14 residues in the CDR3. V was trimmed by 0 bases and J by 1 base, leaving 7 bases between them. CDR3 loop: CASSLDQGSYEQYF. The DNA for the CDR3 is TGTGCCAGCAGCTTAGACCAGGGATCCTACGAGCAGTACTTC.